This T cell receptor beta chain comes out of a study of cytomegalovirus exposure and HLA in healthy donors. Regarding the study as a whole: Among immune exposure information, only CMV serostatus was available.

Primers for the PCR totalled 60 Vbeta and 13 Jbeta. The assay was immunoSEQ multiplex PCR, and TCRdb's table has in-frame clones only and misses some. The sample table includes 85,000 to 110,000 clones. A remark on this clone: Its antigen is unidentified.

This receptor was taken from a man aged 35-49 years in good health and CMV-seronegative. Material for sequencing was PBMCs.

The CDR3 reads CASSFWGSAYNEQFF. DNA of the CDR3: TGTGCCAGCAGCTTTTGGGGTAGCGCCTACAATGAGCAGTTCTTC. The chain combines TRBV5-4 with TRBJ2-1; possible D gene TRBD2, 5 bases. This CDR3 contains 15 residues. V dropped 2 bases and J dropped 2 bases, with 11 bases sitting between them. Germline loops: CDR1 SGHNT, CDR2 YYREEE (reference sequence). Drawing the rest from reference TRBV5-4 and TRBJ2-1, the complete variable domain is ETGVTQSPTHLIKTRGQQVTLRCSSQSGHNTVSWYQQALGQGPQFIFQYYREEENGRGNFPPRFSGLQFPNYSSELNVNALELDDSALYLCASSFWGSAYNEQFFGPGTRLTVL.